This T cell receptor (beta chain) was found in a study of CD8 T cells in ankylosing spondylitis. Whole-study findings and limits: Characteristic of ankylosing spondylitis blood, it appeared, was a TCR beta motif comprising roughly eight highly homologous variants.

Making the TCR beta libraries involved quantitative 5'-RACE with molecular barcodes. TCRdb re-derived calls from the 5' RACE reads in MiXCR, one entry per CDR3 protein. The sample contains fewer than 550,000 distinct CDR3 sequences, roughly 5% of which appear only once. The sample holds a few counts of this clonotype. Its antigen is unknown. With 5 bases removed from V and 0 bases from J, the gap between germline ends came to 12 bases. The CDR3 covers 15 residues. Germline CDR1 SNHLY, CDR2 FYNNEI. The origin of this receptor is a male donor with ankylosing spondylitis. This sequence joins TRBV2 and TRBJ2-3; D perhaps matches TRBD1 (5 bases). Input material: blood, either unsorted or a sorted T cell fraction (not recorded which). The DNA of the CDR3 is TGTGCCAGCAGTAGACAGTTTCCTAGCACAGATACGCAGTATTTT. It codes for CASSRQFPSTDTQYF.